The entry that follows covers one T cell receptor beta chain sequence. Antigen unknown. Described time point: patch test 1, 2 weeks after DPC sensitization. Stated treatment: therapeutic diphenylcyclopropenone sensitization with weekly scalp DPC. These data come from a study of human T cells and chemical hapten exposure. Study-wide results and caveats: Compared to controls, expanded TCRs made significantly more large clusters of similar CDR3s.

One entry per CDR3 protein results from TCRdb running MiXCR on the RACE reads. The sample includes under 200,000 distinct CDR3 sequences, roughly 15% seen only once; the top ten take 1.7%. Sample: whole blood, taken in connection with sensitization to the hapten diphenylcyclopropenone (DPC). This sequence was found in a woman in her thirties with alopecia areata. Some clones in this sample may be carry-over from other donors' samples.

CDR3 DNA sequence: TGCAGTGCTAGGCGTCACAGCTATAATTCACCCCTCCACTTT. Translating it yields CSARRHSYNSPLHF. The chain combines TRBV20-1 with TRBJ1-6; D gene unclear. V was pared by 3 bases and J by 3 bases, with 9 bases between. Per the germline V gene, CDR1 is DFQATT and CDR2 is SNEGSKA (reference sequence). This CDR3 region has 14 residues.